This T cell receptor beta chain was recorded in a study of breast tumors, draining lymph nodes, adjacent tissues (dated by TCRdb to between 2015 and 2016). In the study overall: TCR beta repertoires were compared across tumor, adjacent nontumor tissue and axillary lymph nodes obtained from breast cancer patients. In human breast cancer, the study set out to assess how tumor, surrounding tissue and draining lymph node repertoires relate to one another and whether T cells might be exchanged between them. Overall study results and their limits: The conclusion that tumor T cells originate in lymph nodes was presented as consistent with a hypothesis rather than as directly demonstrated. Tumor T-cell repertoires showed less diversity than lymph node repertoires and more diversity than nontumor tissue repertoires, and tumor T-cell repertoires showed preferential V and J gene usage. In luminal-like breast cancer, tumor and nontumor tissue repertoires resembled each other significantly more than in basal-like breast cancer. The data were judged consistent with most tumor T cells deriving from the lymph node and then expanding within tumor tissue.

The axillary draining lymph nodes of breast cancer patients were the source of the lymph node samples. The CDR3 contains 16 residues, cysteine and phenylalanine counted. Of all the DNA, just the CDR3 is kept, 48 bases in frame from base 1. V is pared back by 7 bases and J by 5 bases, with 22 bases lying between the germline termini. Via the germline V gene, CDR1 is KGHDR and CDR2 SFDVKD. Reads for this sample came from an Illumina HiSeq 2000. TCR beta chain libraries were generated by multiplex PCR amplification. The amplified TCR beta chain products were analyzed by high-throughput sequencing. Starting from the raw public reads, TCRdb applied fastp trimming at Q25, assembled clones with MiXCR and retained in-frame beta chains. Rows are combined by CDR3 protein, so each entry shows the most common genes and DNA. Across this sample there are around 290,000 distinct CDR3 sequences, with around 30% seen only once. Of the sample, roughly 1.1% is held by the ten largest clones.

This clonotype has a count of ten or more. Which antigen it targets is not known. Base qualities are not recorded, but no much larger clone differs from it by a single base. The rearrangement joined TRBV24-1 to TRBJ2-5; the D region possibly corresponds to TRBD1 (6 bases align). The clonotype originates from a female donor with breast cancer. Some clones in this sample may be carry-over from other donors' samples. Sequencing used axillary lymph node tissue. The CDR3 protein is CATSKALTGVRETQYF. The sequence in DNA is TGTGCCACCAGCAAAGCCTTGACAGGAGTAAGGGAGACCCAGTACTTC.